Each of the 22 T cell receptor beta chains below was sequenced from the same sample in a study of shared clonotypes between healthy human individuals. Sequencing used immunoSEQ multiplex PCR; TCRdb keeps in-frame clones, though not all of them. The sample has about 520,000 clones, about 96% seen once. Sequences were obtained from naive CD4+ T cells sorted from blood. Subset reported: CD45RA+ positively selected. The origin of the receptors is a woman aged 25 to 45 in good health.

This clone occurred a few times. CDR3 DNA: TGCGCCAGCAGTAGGGGGAACGATGGCTACACCTTC. It yields the protein CASSRGNDGYTF. This rearrangement joins TRBV10-1 to TRBJ1-2; tentative D call: TRBD1 (6 bases). V was shortened by 5 bases and J by 6 bases, with 10 bases between the two germline ends. The CDR3 runs to 12 residues. The V gene's germline CDR1 is WNHNN and CDR2 SYGVQD (reference sequence).

This chain uses TRBV28 with TRBJ1-1; D gene ambiguous. Trimming stripped 4 bases from V and 10 bases from J, with 10 bases between. CDR1 MDHEN and CDR2 SYDVKM come from the germline V gene. CDR3 length: 11 residues. The chain's CDR3 is CASSYVSRAFF. The CDR3 coding sequence is TGTGCCAGCAGTTACGTGTCGAGAGCTTTCTTT.

This clone was seen once. The V call is TRBV5-1, the J call TRBJ1-1; no clear D gene. This CDR3 has 11 residues. Deletions cut 2 bases from V and 7 bases from J, with 6 bases between. From germline, CDR1 is SGHRS and CDR2 YFSETQ. The CDR3 DNA reads as TGCGCCAGCAGCTTAAGAAATGAAGCTTTCTTT. This sequence encodes CASSLRNEAFF.

In this sample, this clone turned up once. V and J are TRBV19 and TRBJ1-4; D is perhaps TRBD1 (5 bases). The CDR3 is 15 residues long. The V gene's germline CDR1 is LNHDA and CDR2 SQIVND (reference sequence). V lost 3 bases to trimming and J lost 7 bases, with 15 bases between them. CDR3 protein: CASSIRGAGGEKLFF. DNA for the CDR3: TGTGCCAGTAGTATCCGCGGGGCAGGAGGTGAAAAACTGTTTTTT.

Comment on this clone: Within the sample, other DNA sequences also encode this same CDR3. The V and J genes are TRBV19 and TRBJ2-1; 10 positions match TRBD2. The trim removed 5 bases at V and 0 bases at J, leaving 1 base unmatched. The CDR3 runs to 15 residues. Germline V lookup: CDR1 LNHDA, CDR2 SQIVND (reference sequence). DNA of the CDR3: TGTGCCAGTAGTTTAGCGGGAGGCTCCTACAATGAGCAGTTCTTC. Translation: CASSLAGGSYNEQFF.

CDR3 DNA: TGTGCCAGCAGTGGGGTGGGGCTAGCGGGAGGAGAGACCCAGTACTTC. This codes for CASSGVGLAGGETQYF. This chain connects TRBV2 to TRBJ2-5; 11 bases are a match to TRBD2. Germline assignment: CDR1 SNHLY and CDR2 FYNNEI. The CDR3 length is 16 residues. With V trimmed by 4 bases and J by 4 bases, 8 bases remained unmatched. Full variable domain (remainder filled in from reference TRBV2 and TRBJ2-5): EPEVTQTPSHQVTQMGQEVILRCVPISNHLYFYWYRQILGQKVEFLVSFYNNEISEKSEIFDDQFSVERPDGSNFTLKIRSTKLEDSAMYFCASSGVGLAGGETQYFGPGTRLLVL.

This clone came up once. The CDR3 sequence: CASVGQEDYGYTF. CDR3 nucleotide sequence: TGTGCCAGCGTGGGGCAGGAAGACTATGGCTACACCTTC. The rearrangement joins TRBV21-1 to TRBJ1-2; the table's TRBD1 call for D was not verified on the DNA. TRBV21-1 is a pseudogene segment. The length of the CDR3 is 13 residues.

The chain carries TRBV6-1 and TRBJ1-2; TRBD1 might be the D (5 bases). CDR1 is MNHNS and CDR2 is SASEGT in the germline V gene. Trimming removed 3 bases at V and 7 bases at J, with 12 bases between. This CDR3 is built from 13 residues. The CDR3, as DNA: TGTGCCAGCAGTGACGGGTTTGACAGTGGCTACACCTTC. Its translation: CASSDGFDSGYTF.

The J gene is TRBJ2-7, the V gene TRBV11-2; possibly TRBD1 or TRBD2 for D (6 bases each). Looked up from germline, CDR1 is SGHAT and CDR2 is FQNNGV. The CDR3 is 16 amino acids. The V gene lost 1 base and the J gene lost 3 bases, with 16 bases spanning the gap. CDR3 region: CASSLGPGATGYEQYF. CDR3 sequence (DNA): TGTGCCAGCAGCTTAGGTCCGGGGGCAACGGGCTACGAGCAGTACTTC.

The chain combines TRBV4-2 with TRBJ2-1; 10 nucleotides agree with TRBD2. Looked up from germline, CDR1 is LGHNA and CDR2 is YNFKEQ. This CDR3 has 16 amino acids. With V trimmed by 0 bases and J by 5 bases, 4 bases remained unmatched. CDR3 amino acids: CASSQDASGRDNEQFF. The CDR3 DNA reads as TGTGCCAGCAGCCAAGATGCCAGCGGGAGGGACAATGAGCAGTTCTTC.

J is TRBJ1-1 and V is TRBV9; maybe TRBD1 (6 bases). CDR1 is SGDLS, CDR2 YYNGEE, per germline. CDR3 length equals 17 residues. V lost 4 bases, J lost 0 bases, and 19 bases lay in between. As DNA, the CDR3 is TGTGCCAGCAGCCACCGAGGGGGTCCCTTAATGAACACTGAAGCTTTCTTT. This encodes CASSHRGGPLMNTEAFF.

The CDR3 bases are TGTGCCAGCAGTTCCTTAGTGGGAGATACGCAGTATTTT. It translates to CASSSLVGDTQYF. The chain recombines TRBV27 with TRBJ2-3, with D uncertain. The CDR3 totals 13 residues. Deletions cut 4 bases from V and 5 bases from J, with 10 bases between. The germline CDR1 and CDR2 sequences are MNHEY and SMNVEV (reference sequence).

This clone showed up just a few times. The chain joins TRBV19 to TRBJ1-5; D is unclear. Trimming pared 4 bases from V and 0 bases from J, leaving 4 bases between. This CDR3 has 13 amino acids. Germline CDR1 and CDR2: LNHDA and SQIVND (reference sequence). CDR3 DNA sequence: TGTGCCAGTAGTAGTCTTAGCAATCAGCCCCAGCATTTT. Amino acids: CASSSLSNQPQHF.

This clone has a single count. The chain joins TRBV20-1 to TRBJ1-6; D possibly corresponds to TRBD1 (5 bases). There are 10 residues in the CDR3. With 4 bases removed from V and 14 bases from J, the gap between germline ends came to 9 bases. Germline lookup yields CDR1 DFQATT and CDR2 SNEGSKA (reference sequence). The CDR3 bases are TGCAGTGCTAAGACAGCCACCCTCCACTTT. This encodes CSAKTATLHF.

The DNA for the CDR3 is TGTGCCAGCTCACCACCCCATAGCTATTTATCTAACTATGGCTACACCTTC. This encodes CASSPPHSYLSNYGYTF. The chain joins TRBV18 to TRBJ1-2; unclear D gene. This CDR3 is built from 17 residues. V lost 0 bases and J lost 0, with 14 bases in between. Germline V gene data show CDR1 as KGHSH and CDR2 as LQKENI.

The chain employs TRBV11-2 and TRBJ1-1; D is unclear. The germline gives CDR1 SGHAT, CDR2 FQNNGV. There are 13 residues in the CDR3. The V end was cut by 1 base, the J end by 4 bases, with 7 bases between. The DNA of the CDR3 is TGTGCCAGCAGCTTAGGAGGTACCACTGAAGCTTTCTTT. It is translated as CASSLGGTTEAFF.

The chain couples TRBV2 to TRBJ2-1; the D gene is possibly TRBD2 (5 bases). This CDR3 spans 15 amino acids. CDR1 is SNHLY and CDR2 is FYNNEI in the germline V gene. Trimming removed 3 bases from V and 4 bases from J, with 13 bases in between. The CDR3 sequence is CASSEGSNWYNEQFF. The CDR3 DNA follows: TGTGCCAGCAGTGAGGGGAGTAATTGGTACAATGAGCAGTTCTTC.

The rearrangement links TRBV2 to TRBJ2-3; 12 bases fit TRBD2. The CDR3 totals 15 residues. J was trimmed by 6 bases and V by 3 bases; bases with no gene match: 4. Germline V CDR1 and CDR2: SNHLY, FYNNEI. The CDR3 coding sequence is TGTGCCAGCAGTGAGATGCTAGCGGGGGGGGATACGCAGTATTTT. This sequence encodes CASSEMLAGGDTQYF.

J is TRBJ1-5 and V is TRBV5-6, with a possible D match to TRBD1 (6 bases). The CDR3 runs to 12 residues. The V gene's germline CDR1 is SGHDT and CDR2 YYEEEE. CDR3 in amino acids: CSQGHGNQPQHF. Here the CDR3 DNA reads TGTTCTCAGGGGCATGGGAATCAGCCCCAGCATTTT. Using reference TRBV5-6 and TRBJ1-5 for the parts outside the CDR3, the full variable domain is DAGVTQSPTHLIKTRGQQVTLRCSPKSGHDTVSWYQQALGQGPQFIFQYYEEEERQRGNFPDRFSGHQFPNYSSELNVNALLLGDSALYLCSQGHGNQPQHFGDGTRLSIL.

V and J are TRBV19 and TRBJ1-1, with D possibly TRBD1 on 6 matching bases. V lost 6 bases and J 1 base, leaving 9 bases between the germline ends. The CDR3 runs 13 residues. Germline V gene sequence: CDR1 LNHDA, CDR2 SQIVND (reference sequence). The CDR3 reads CASRLGQNTEAFF. The DNA for the CDR3 is TGTGCCAGTAGGCTGGGACAGAACACTGAAGCTTTCTTT.

The chain recombines TRBV6-5 with TRBJ1-1, with a weak D call TRBD1 (5 bases). CDR1 MNHEY and CDR2 SVGAGI come from the germline V gene. This CDR3 has 16 amino acids. V was cut by 2 bases and J by 1 base, with 14 bases left in between. The CDR3, as DNA: TGTGCCAGCAGTTACCGTTCAACGGGGCCGAACACTGAAGCTTTCTTT. Its protein is CASSYRSTGPNTEAFF.

The chain carries TRBV4-1 and TRBJ1-3, with a weak D call TRBD1 (5 bases). Germline lookup yields CDR1 MGHRA and CDR2 YSYEKL. V was clipped by 8 bases and J by 4 bases, with 15 bases between them. CDR3 size: 14 residues. In nucleotides, the CDR3 is TGCGCCAGCGGACGGGGGGTACTGGGAAACACCATATATTTT. This encodes CASGRGVLGNTIYF.